Listed here are 15 T cell receptor delta chains from one sample, sequenced in a study of gamma-delta chains in newborns, infants, children. TCRdb re-processed the reads via CATT. The sample has 4,000 to 6,500 delta-chain clones; around 2.8% are singletons. Sequences were obtained from blood. The receptor source for this set is a child who was a newborn, infant or young child, either healthy, febrile or measles-vaccinated (not recorded which).

With regard to this clone: TCRdb's entry gives the protein of a much larger clone, which mismatches this DNA's translation at residue 4, likely from a read error; the protein reported here is translated from the DNA. V gene TRDV2 combines with J gene TRDJ3, with a possible D match to TRDD3 (6 bases). The length of the CDR3 is 19 residues. Trimming stripped 6 bases from V and 0 bases from J, with 20 bases between. Germline-derived CDR1 and CDR2 are GEAIGNYY and EKD. CDR3 DNA: TGTGCCTGTTACAGCTACTGGGAGGGGACCTCCTGGGACACCCGACAGATGTTTTTC. Protein: CACYSYWEGTSWDTRQMFF.

Concerning this clone: Given a far larger clone just one base away, this is likely a sequencing read error. Other DNA variants within this sample encode the same CDR3. The chain is built from TRDV2 and TRDJ1; 12 bases match TRDD3. The CDR3 is made up of 17 amino acids. Germline V gene sequence: CDR1 GEAIGNYY, CDR2 EKD. V lost 1 base to trimming and J lost 5 bases; unmatched junction nucleotides: 10. This chain's CDR3 is CACDTGLGDTRPDKLIF. DNA of the CDR3: TGTGCCTGTGACACGGGTCTGGGGGATACGCGTCCTGATAAACTCATCTTT.

This clone was counted only a few times. This DNA's translation and the protein TCRdb lists, from a much larger clone, do not match at residue 8, likely due to a read error; the protein shown is translated from the DNA. The chain couples TRDV2 to TRDJ3, with D unclear. Trimming left V 3 bases short and J 0 bases short, with 14 bases between. This CDR3 is built from 18 residues. In germline, CDR1 is GEAIGNYY, CDR2 EKD. This CDR3 is CACDPLTTHSWDTRQMFF. The CDR3 coding sequence is TGTGCCTGTGACCCCTTAACTACACACTCCTGGGACACCCGACAGATGTTTTTC.

As concerns this clone: TCRdb's listed protein matches a much larger clone and diverges from this DNA's translation at residue 7, likely through a read error; the protein shown comes from the DNA. The chain uses TRDV2 and TRDJ1; 12 bases are shared with TRDD3. Losses at the gene ends were 0 bases for V and 0 bases for J; bases not matched to a gene: 10. Germline V gene data show CDR1 as GEAIGNYY and CDR2 as EKD. The CDR3 loop spans 19 amino acids. This chain's CDR3 is CACDTVIAGGYEDTDKLIF. The CDR3 DNA follows: TGTGCCTGTGACACCGTAATTGCTGGGGGATACGAGGACACCGATAAACTCATCTTT.

This clone came up a few times. This probably arose from a read error, given a far larger clone one base away. This sequence joins TRDV2 and TRDJ3; 7 bases align to TRDD3. This CDR3 is 19 amino acids long. CDR1 and CDR2 (germline): GEAIGNYY, EKD. V shed 3 bases and J 0 bases; nucleotides not matched to a gene: 10. Here the CDR3 reads CACDDGYEASSWDTRQMFF. CDR3 sequence (DNA): TGTGCCTGTGACGACGGATACGAGGCGAGCTCCTGGGACACCCGACAGATGTTTTTC.

Turning to this clone: This clone may be a read error of a much larger clone one base away. The rearrangement uses TRDV2 and TRDJ3; 13 bases align to TRDD3. The germline gives CDR1 GEAIGNYY, CDR2 EKD. This CDR3 comprises 21 residues. The V gene end was trimmed by 0 bases and the J gene end by 2 bases; junction bases not matched to a gene: 9. CDR3: CACDTVLGDTHFPWDTRQMFF. For the CDR3, the DNA is TGTGCCTGTGACACCGTACTGGGGGATACGCATTTCCCCTGGGACACCCGACAGATGTTTTTC.

Details on this clone: TCRdb attributes to this sequence the protein of a much larger clone, which differs from the DNA translation at residue 13; a read error is likely, and the protein displayed is translated from the DNA. J is TRDJ3 and V is TRDV2; 11 nucleotides agree with TRDD3. CDR3 length equals 18 residues. Germline values: CDR1 GEAIGNYY, CDR2 EKD. This CDR3 is CACDVLGDSSWDARQMFF. The CDR3 nucleotides read TGTGCCTGTGACGTACTGGGGGATAGCTCCTGGGACGCCCGACAGATGTTTTTC.

This clone was seen a handful of times. Being one base from a much bigger clone, this may be a read error. The chain links TRDV2 to TRDJ3; TRDD3 matches 10 bases. Germline CDR1 reads GEAIGNYY; CDR2 reads EKD. This CDR3 is 18 amino acids long. For the CDR3, the DNA is TGTGCCTGTGATCCACTGGGGGATGAGACCTGGGACTCCCGACAGATGTTTTTC. It codes for CACDPLGDETWDSRQMFF.

This clone is medium-sized (0.01 to 0.1%) by share. Other DNA sequences in the sample encode the same CDR3. CDR3 loop: CAFSWGSALTAQLFF. CDR3 coding DNA: TGTGCCTTTAGCTGGGGATCCGCTTTGACAGCACAACTCTTCTTT. The V and J genes are TRDV3 and TRDJ2; a weak D match, TRDD3 (6 bases). V gave up 0 bases and J gave up 0 bases, with 11 bases separating them. Germline CDR1 and CDR2: TVYSNPD and GDNSRS (reference sequence). This CDR3 comprises 15 residues.

About this clone: Since a far larger clone is one base different, this is likely a read error. The sample contains more than one DNA sequence encoding this CDR3. The chain employs TRAV29/DV5 and TRDJ1; 11 bases match TRDD3. V lost 2 bases and J lost 2; bases outside the gene matches: 26. The CDR3 extends over 22 amino acids. CDR1 NSMFDY and CDR2 ISSIKDK come from the germline V gene. The CDR3 DNA sequence: TGTGCAGCAAGTGCGCGTCCCTACTCGTACGTACTGGGGGATAAAGTTACCGATAAACTCATCTTT. Translated, it gives CAASARPYSYVLGDKVTDKLIF.

With regard to this clone: The TCRdb record carries a much larger clone's protein, which differs from this DNA's translation at residue 7; a read error is the likely cause, and the protein listed here is the DNA translation. The J gene is TRDJ2, the V gene TRDV2, with no clear D. V was cut by 3 bases and J by 0 bases, with 13 bases left in between. The CDR3 is made up of 16 amino acids. Germline V gene lookup returns CDR1 GEAIGNYY and CDR2 EKD. The CDR3 DNA is TGTGCCTGTGACTTACTGAGGGAGGCTTTGACAGCACAACTCTTCTTT. As protein: CACDLLREALTAQLFF.

This clone was seen a few times. A far larger clone lies a single base away; this is likely a read error. The rearrangement links TRAV29/DV5 to TRDJ1, with 11 bases fitting TRDD3. The CDR3 length is 22 residues. Germline CDR1 reads NSMFDY; CDR2 reads ISSIKDK. Unmatched junction bases numbered 24, after V lost 0 bases and J lost 2 bases. The CDR3 sequence: CAASAHPYSYVLGDKVTDKLIF. The DNA for the CDR3 is TGTGCAGCAAGCGCGCATCCCTACTCGTACGTACTGGGGGATAAAGTTACCGATAAACTCATCTTT. Full variable domain (remainder filled in from reference TRAV29/DV5 and TRDJ1): DQQVKQNSPSLSVQEGRISILNCDYTNSMFDYFLWYKKYPAEGPTFLISISSIKDKNEDGRFTVFLNKSAKHLSLHIVPSQPGDSAVYFCAASAHPYSYVLGDKVTDKLIFGKGTRVTVEP.

This clone was counted only a few times. A read error likely explains why the TCRdb protein, taken from a much larger clone, differs from this DNA's translation at residue 9; the protein shown is translated from the DNA. The chain recombines TRDV2 with TRDJ3; TRDD3 agrees at 9 bases. This CDR3 has 17 amino acids. Trimming removed 3 bases from V and 3 bases from J; junction bases left unmatched: 5. Germline V CDR1 and CDR2: GEAIGNYY, EKD. CDR3 sequence reads: CACDYWGSFWDTRQMFF. Written as DNA, the CDR3 is TGTGCCTGTGACTACTGGGGGAGCTTCTGGGACACCCGACAGATGTTTTTC.

This clone occurred a few times. The protein TCRdb lists belongs to a much larger clone and differs from this DNA's translation at residue 3, which points to a read error; the protein shown is made from the DNA. The CDR3 region has the DNA TGTGCCAGTGACACGGGTCTGGGGGATACGCGTCCCGATAAACTCATCTTT. Amino acid sequence: CASDTGLGDTRPDKLIF. V usage is TRDV2 and J usage is TRDJ1; TRDD3 aligns across 12 bases. The CDR3 is 17 residues long. Germline V gene data show CDR1 as GEAIGNYY and CDR2 as EKD.

Of note for this clone: Possible read error: a much larger clone is one base away. The genes are TRDV1 and TRDJ2; the match to TRDD3 covers 7 bases. CDR1 is TSWWSYY and CDR2 is QGS in the germline V gene. CDR3 length: 23 residues. With V trimmed by 2 bases and J by 3 bases, 27 bases remained unmatched. The CDR3 nucleotides are TGTGCTCTTGGGGAAGACCCCCCTAGCCCGGGGGTTTCCTCCGGGATACTGACAGCACAACTCTTCTTT. This translates into CALGEDPPSPGVSSGILTAQLFF.